This T cell receptor (beta chain) was captured by sequencing in a study of regulatory T cells in long-lasting Graves disease. Time point of the sample: persistent/refractory GD, antithyroid drugs over 5 years with positive TRAb. After RNA was extracted from PBMCs, the TCR library was made from it. Guidelines of the American Thyroid Association were used to diagnose Graves' disease. The CDR3 has 14 residues. After removal of 5 bases from V and 2 bases from J, the junction contained 6 bases not matched to a gene. Germline CDR1 and CDR2: SNHLY and FYNNEI. This clonotype appeared many times. The antigen is unknown. Arm-PCR of CDR3 regions with iRepertoire HTBI primers generated TCR beta libraries. Original handling: Analysis of the samples identified 50 to 65 TRBV and roughly 15 TRBJ segments. TCRdb reanalysed the multiplex PCR reads using MiXCR and keeps one entry per CDR3 protein. For this entry, the V and J calls and clone size follow TCRdb and not the study's own pipeline. The sample holds roughly 500,000 distinct CDR3 sequences, roughly 21% seen once.

Study-level results: With persistent disease, TRBV28, TRBJ1-2 and TRBJ2-5 were the favored segments. Peripheral blood, not thyroid tissue, was the sole material studied.

The origin of this receptor is a female donor with Graves disease. The chain uses TRBV2 and TRBJ2-7; the match to TRBD2 covers 7 bases. Sequenced here: peripheral blood mononuclear cells (PBMCs), sampled when the disease was refractory, from a patient treated with antithyroid drugs. Here the CDR3 reads CASSTTTSAYEQYF. The CDR3 coding sequence is TGTGCCAGCAGTACAACCACTAGCGCCTACGAGCAGTACTTC.